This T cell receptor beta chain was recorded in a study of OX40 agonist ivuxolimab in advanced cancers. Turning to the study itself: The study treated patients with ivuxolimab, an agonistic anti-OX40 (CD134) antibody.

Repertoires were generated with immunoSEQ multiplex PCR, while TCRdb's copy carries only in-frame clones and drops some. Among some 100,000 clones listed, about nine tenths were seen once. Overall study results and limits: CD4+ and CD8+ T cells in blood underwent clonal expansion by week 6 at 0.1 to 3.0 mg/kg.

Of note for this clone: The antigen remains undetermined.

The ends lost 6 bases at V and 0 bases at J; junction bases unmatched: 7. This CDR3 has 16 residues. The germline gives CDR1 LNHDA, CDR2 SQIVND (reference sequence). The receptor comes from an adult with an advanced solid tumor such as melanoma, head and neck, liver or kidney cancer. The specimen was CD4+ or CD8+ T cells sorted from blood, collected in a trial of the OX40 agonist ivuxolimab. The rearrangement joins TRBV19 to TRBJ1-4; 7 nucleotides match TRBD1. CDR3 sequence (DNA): TGTGCCAGTAGGCCGACAGGGCGCACAACTAATGAAAAACTGTTTTTT. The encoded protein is CASRPTGRTTNEKLFF.